This T cell receptor (beta chain) derives from a study of early T cells in non-severe SARS-CoV-2 infection. This CDR3 contains 14 residues. Trimming shortened V by 5 bases and J by 2 bases, and 12 bases separated the two germline ends. Germline values: CDR1 SNHLY, CDR2 FYNNEI. TCRdb re-analysed the 5' RACE reads in MiXCR, keeping a single row per CDR3 protein. The sample shows 95,000 to 150,000 distinct CDR3 sequences, 14% to 15% of them seen only once. A few counts support this clonotype. This chain connects TRBV2 to TRBJ1-1; D is unclear. This clonotype was sampled from an adult who was a healthcare worker with PCR-confirmed SARS-CoV-2 infection or an uninfected control (not recorded which). The sequenced material came from whole blood. CDR3 amino acids: CASSSRTFNTEAFF. DNA of the CDR3: TGTGCCAGCAGTTCGCGGACTTTTAACACTGAAGCTTTCTTT.